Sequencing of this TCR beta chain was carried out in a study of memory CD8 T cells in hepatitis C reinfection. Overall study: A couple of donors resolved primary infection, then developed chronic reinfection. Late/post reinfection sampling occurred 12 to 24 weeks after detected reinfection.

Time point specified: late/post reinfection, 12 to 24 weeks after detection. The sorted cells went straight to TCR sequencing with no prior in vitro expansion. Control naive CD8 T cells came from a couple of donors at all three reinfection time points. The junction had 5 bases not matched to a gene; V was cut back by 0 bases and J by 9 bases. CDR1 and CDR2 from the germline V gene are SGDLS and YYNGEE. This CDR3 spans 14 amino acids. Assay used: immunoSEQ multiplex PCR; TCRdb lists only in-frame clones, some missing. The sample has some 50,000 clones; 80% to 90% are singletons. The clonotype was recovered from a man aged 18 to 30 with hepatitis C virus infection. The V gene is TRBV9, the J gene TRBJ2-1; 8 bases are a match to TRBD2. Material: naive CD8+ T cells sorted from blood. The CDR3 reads CASSVAGGPREQFF. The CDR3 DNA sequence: TGTGCCAGCAGCGTAGCGGGGGGGCCACGTGAGCAGTTCTTC.